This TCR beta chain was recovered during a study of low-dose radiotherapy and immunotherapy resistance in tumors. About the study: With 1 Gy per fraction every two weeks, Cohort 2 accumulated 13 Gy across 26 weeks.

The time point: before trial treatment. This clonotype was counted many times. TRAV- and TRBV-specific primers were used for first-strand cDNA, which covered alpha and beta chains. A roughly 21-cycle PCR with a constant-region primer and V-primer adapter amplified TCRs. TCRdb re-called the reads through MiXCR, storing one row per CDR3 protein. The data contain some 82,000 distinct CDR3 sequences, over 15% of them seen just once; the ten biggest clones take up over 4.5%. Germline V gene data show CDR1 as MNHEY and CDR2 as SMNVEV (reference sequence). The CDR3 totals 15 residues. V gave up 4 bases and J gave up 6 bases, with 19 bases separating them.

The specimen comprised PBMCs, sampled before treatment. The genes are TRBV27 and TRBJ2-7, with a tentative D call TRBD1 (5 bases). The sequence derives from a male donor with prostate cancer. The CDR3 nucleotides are TGTGCCAGCAGTTCACCGACAAGGGGATTGTCCGAGCAGTACTTC. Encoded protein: CASSSPTRGLSEQYF.